Listed here are 32 T cell receptor beta chains from one sample, sequenced in a study of cytomegalovirus exposure and HLA in healthy donors. In the PCR, 60 Vbeta and 13 Jbeta primers were used. Profiled with immunoSEQ multiplex PCR; TCRdb holds only in-frame clones, not every one. The sample lists approximately 140,000 clones, approximately 82% occurring once. Material for sequencing was PBMCs. The receptor source for this set is a middle-aged woman in good health and CMV-seronegative.

The genes are TRBV7-2 and TRBJ2-7; a weak D match, TRBD2 (6 bases). The V end lost 5 bases, the J end lost 4 bases, and 21 bases lay between the germline ends. The CDR3 is 16 amino acids. Per germline, CDR1 SGHTA and CDR2 FQGNSA. The CDR3 reads CASSPWVGGSEYEQYF. The CDR3, as DNA: TGTGCCAGCAGCCCCTGGGTGGGGGGTAGCGAGTACGAGCAGTACTTC.

The CDR3 sequence: CAWIPRTANYEQYF. The CDR3 bases are TGTGCCTGGATCCCCCGAACAGCAAACTACGAGCAGTACTTC. The V call is TRBV30, the J call TRBJ2-7; D gene uncertain. With 4 bases removed from V and 3 bases from J, the gap between germline ends came to 16 bases. Germline V CDR1 and CDR2: GTSNPN, SVGIG (reference sequence). The CDR3 has 14 residues.

This chain joins TRBV5-1 and TRBJ1-5; D call uncertain. The V and J ends lost 2 bases and 7 bases respectively, with 13 bases between them. This CDR3 region has 14 residues. From germline, CDR1 is SGHRS and CDR2 YFSETQ. CDR3: CASSFGGNGQPQHF. In DNA form, the CDR3 reads TGCGCCAGCAGCTTCGGCGGAAATGGCCAGCCCCAGCATTTT.

The chain has TRBV4-2 and TRBJ2-5; 7 nucleotides line up with TRBD2. The end of the DNA fits TRBJ2-7 better, so the J call may be wrong. CDR3 length: 16 amino acids. Germline V gives CDR1 LGHNA, CDR2 YNFKEQ. The DNA for the CDR3 is TGTGCCAGCAGCCAAGATATCAGCGGGATGGACTACGAGCAGTACTTC. Translating it yields CASSQDISGMDYEQYF.

This chain connects TRBV12-5 to TRBJ2-1; D unclear. Germline CDR1 and CDR2: LGHNT and FRNRAP. Trimming left V 10 bases short and J 5 bases short, with 3 bases between. This CDR3 spans 9 amino acids. The CDR3 DNA reads as TGTGCTACTAACAATGAGCAGTTCTTC. Its protein product is CATNNEQFF. Looking up the rest from reference TRBV12-5 and TRBJ2-1 gives the full variable domain: DARVTQTPRHKVTEMGQEVTMRCQPILGHNTVFWYRQTMMQGLELLAYFRNRAPLDDSGMPKDRFSAEMPDATLATLKIQPSEPRDSAVYFCATNNEQFFGPGTRLTVL.

The chain employs TRBV7-9 and TRBJ1-1; D gene uncertain. The CDR3 loop spans 15 amino acids. From germline, CDR1 is SEHNR and CDR2 FQNEAQ (reference sequence). V lost 5 bases, J lost 0 bases, and 13 bases lay in between. The CDR3 is CASSNSAGLNTEAFF. CDR3 in DNA: TGTGCCAGCAGCAATTCGGCAGGCTTGAACACTGAAGCTTTCTTT.

The count of this clone is one. The chain employs TRBV2 and TRBJ2-7; D is perhaps TRBD2 (7 bases). The CDR3 spans 13 residues. V dropped 6 bases and J dropped 3 bases, with 12 bases sitting between them. The germline V gene has CDR1 SNHLY and CDR2 FYNNEI. CDR3 DNA sequence: TGTGCCAGCAGAGCGGGACATCTCTACGAGCAGTACTTC. It yields the protein CASRAGHLYEQYF. Together with reference TRBV2 and TRBJ2-7, the CDR3 gives the full variable domain: EPEVTQTPSHQVTQMGQEVILRCVPISNHLYFYWYRQILGQKVEFLVSFYNNEISEKSEIFDDQFSVERPDGSNFTLKIRSTKLEDSAMYFCASRAGHLYEQYFGPGTRLTVT.

The V and J genes are TRBV6-5 and TRBJ2-1; TRBD1 aligns across 7 bases. CDR3 length: 15 residues. CDR1 and CDR2 from the germline V gene are MNHEY and SVGAGI. Unmatched junction bases numbered 3, after V lost 0 bases and J lost 4 bases. CDR3 DNA: TGTGCCAGCAGTTACTCGGACAGGCCTTACAATGAGCAGTTCTTC. Amino acid sequence: CASSYSDRPYNEQFF.

The chain links TRBV10-3 to TRBJ2-6, with 12 bases fitting TRBD1. The CDR3 runs 16 residues. Germline V gene data show CDR1 as ENHRY and CDR2 as SYGVKD. The junction had 4 bases not matched to a gene; V was cut back by 8 bases and J by 2 bases. Here the CDR3 reads CAILGQGAPGANVLTF. The CDR3 DNA is TGTGCCATCCTGGGACAGGGGGCCCCTGGGGCCAACGTCCTGACTTTC.

This rearrangement joins TRBV5-4 to TRBJ2-7; possibly TRBD2 for D (6 bases). Trimming removed 4 bases from V and 5 bases from J, with 25 bases in between. The length of the CDR3 is 17 residues. Looked up from germline, CDR1 is SGHNT and CDR2 is YYREEE (reference sequence). CDR3 region: CASSPPGGQRGLNEQYF. CDR3 bases: TGTGCCAGCAGCCCTCCTGGAGGGCAGAGAGGCTTAAACGAGCAGTACTTC.

V and J are TRBV4-3 and TRBJ2-5; TRBD2 matches 14 bases. This CDR3 is 18 amino acids long. V lost 0 bases and J lost 4; bases outside the gene matches: 7. CDR1 is LGHNA, CDR2 YSLEER, per germline. DNA for the CDR3: TGCGCCAGCAGCCAAGACGCGACTAGCGGGAGGGCCCTAGAGACCCAGTACTTC. Its translation: CASSQDATSGRALETQYF.

The chain uses TRBV5-1 and TRBJ1-1; D remains unclear. Trimming shortened V by 4 bases and J by 1 base, and 8 bases separated the two germline ends. There are 13 residues in the CDR3. CDR1 and CDR2 (germline): SGHRS, YFSETQ. CDR3 in DNA: TGCGCCAGCAGCCTTACAGCGAACACTGAAGCTTTCTTT. Its translation is CASSLTANTEAFF. Complete variable domain (other parts from reference TRBV5-1 and TRBJ1-1): KAGVTQTPRYLIKTRGQQVTLSCSPISGHRSVSWYQQTPGQGLQFLFEYFSETQRNKGNFPGRFSGRQFSNSRSEMNVSTLELGDSALYLCASSLTANTEAFFGQGTRLTVV.

This clone was picked up a small number of times. The J gene is TRBJ1-5, the V gene TRBV9; D remains ambiguous. CDR1 is SGDLS and CDR2 is YYNGEE in the germline V gene. Trimming left V 4 bases short and J 0 bases short, with 8 bases between. The CDR3 contains 14 residues. CDR3 loop: CASSPGDSNQPQHF. CDR3 nucleotide sequence: TGTGCCAGCAGCCCGGGTGATAGCAATCAGCCCCAGCATTTT.

This clone appeared a single time. This chain joins TRBV6-1 and TRBJ2-1; perhaps TRBD1 as D (6 bases). This CDR3 is 15 amino acids long. CDR1 is MNHNS, CDR2 SASEGT, per germline. The ends were cut back, 7 bases at V and 2 bases at J, with 15 bases in the middle. CDR3 sequence reads: CASITGTPPYNEQFF. For the CDR3, the DNA is TGTGCCAGCATTACCGGGACACCGCCCTACAATGAGCAGTTCTTC.

This clone was counted a few times. The V and J genes are TRBV6-5 and TRBJ2-1, with 7 bases fitting TRBD1. The germline gives CDR1 MNHEY, CDR2 SVGAGI. V lost 1 base, J lost 5 bases, and 5 bases stayed unmatched. The CDR3 consists of 15 residues. CDR3 sequence: CASSYLSGQNNEQFF. CDR3 DNA: TGTGCCAGCAGTTACTTATCGGGACAGAACAATGAGCAGTTCTTC.

The chain is built from TRBV20-1 and TRBJ2-3; 7 bases align to TRBD2. Germline loops: CDR1 DFQATT, CDR2 SNEGSKA (reference sequence). This CDR3 is built from 11 residues. With 6 bases clipped from V and 7 bases from J, the junction kept 4 bases outside the gene matches. This CDR3 reads CSAERGNTQYF. The CDR3 nucleotides are TGCAGTGCAGAGCGGGGAAATACGCAGTATTTT.

The chain couples TRBV28 to TRBJ2-7, with 7 bases matching TRBD2. CDR3 length: 14 amino acids. Germline V gene data show CDR1 as MDHEN and CDR2 as SYDVKM. With 5 bases clipped from V and 4 bases from J, the junction kept 8 bases outside the gene matches. The CDR3 reads CASSPLGEGYEQYF. The DNA of the CDR3 is TGTGCCAGCAGTCCCCTGGGGGAGGGGTACGAGCAGTACTTC.

The genes are TRBV29-1 and TRBJ1-2; TRBD1 is a possible D gene (5 bases). This CDR3 has 13 amino acids. Trimming took off 7 bases at V and 4 bases at J, with 16 bases between the two ends. Germline V CDR1 and CDR2: SQVTM, ANQGSEA. The CDR3 sequence is CSAAGTGVYGYTF. In DNA, the CDR3 is TGCAGCGCCGCCGGGACGGGAGTCTATGGCTACACCTTC.

The chain recombines TRBV7-9 with TRBJ2-1, with D tentatively TRBD1 (5 bases). The CDR3 spans 13 residues. V lost 0 bases, J lost 16 bases, and 16 bases lay in between. Germline V gene data show CDR1 as SEHNR and CDR2 as FQNEAQ (reference sequence). In nucleotides, the CDR3 is TGTGCCAGCAGCTTAGCGGGGCCTCTAAGGATTTTCTTC. This sequence encodes CASSLAGPLRIFF.

The genes are TRBV28 and TRBJ2-3; unclear D gene. V lost 2 bases and J 2 bases, leaving 11 bases between the germline ends. This CDR3 spans 15 amino acids. Per the germline V gene, CDR1 is MDHEN and CDR2 is SYDVKM. CDR3 nucleotide sequence: TGTGCCAGCAGTTTAGGCGCTAGTTTCACAGATACGCAGTATTTT. Residues: CASSLGASFTDTQYF.

V is TRBV5-4 and J is TRBJ1-2; 9 bases align to TRBD1. The J segment lost 4 bases and the V segment lost 4 bases, leaving 2 bases of the junction unmatched. CDR1 SGHNT and CDR2 YYREEE come from the germline V gene (reference sequence). The CDR3 has 13 amino acids. DNA for the CDR3: TGTGCCAGCAGCGCGACAGGGGGCTATGGCTACACCTTC. This encodes CASSATGGYGYTF.

The V gene is TRBV6-1, the J gene TRBJ1-4; D is possibly TRBD1 (5 bases). The CDR3 is 14 amino acids. V lost 5 bases and J lost 5, with 12 bases in between. Looked up from germline, CDR1 is MNHNS and CDR2 is SASEGT. The CDR3 protein is CASSSAGGNEKLFF. The CDR3 DNA follows: TGTGCCAGCAGTTCAGCCGGGGGAAATGAAAAACTGTTTTTT.

This clone was observed a few times. This chain connects TRBV5-6 to TRBJ2-1, with 8 bases lining up with TRBD2. Germline trimming cut 0 bases from V and 9 bases from J; bases unmatched to any gene: 8. Germline V gene data show CDR1 as SGHDT and CDR2 as YYEEEE. The length of the CDR3 is 15 residues. CDR3 sequence (DNA): TGTGCCAGCAGCTTGGGTGGGCGGGAGGAGGTTGAGCAGTTCTTC. Translation gives CASSLGGREEVEQFF.

The CDR3 spells CASSPGTGHGYTF. CDR3 sequence (DNA): TGTGCCAGCTCACCCGGGACAGGTCATGGCTACACCTTC. V gene TRBV18 combines with J gene TRBJ1-2, with TRBD1 identical over 8 bases. Germline CDR1 is KGHSH and CDR2 is LQKENI. Germline trimming cut 3 bases from V and 6 bases from J; bases unmatched to any gene: 3. The CDR3 is made up of 13 amino acids. Full variable domain (missing parts from reference TRBV18 and TRBJ1-2): NAGVMQNPRHLVRRRGQEARLRCSPMKGHSHVYWYRQLPEEGLKFMVYLQKENIIDESGMPKERFSAEFPKEGPSILRIQQVVRGDSAAYFCASSPGTGHGYTFGSGTRLTVV.

This sequence joins TRBV7-2 and TRBJ1-3, with TRBD1 as a possible D gene (6 bases). Germline CDR1 reads SGHTA; CDR2 reads FQGNSA. The ends were cut back, 0 bases at V and 0 bases at J, with 12 bases in the middle. This CDR3 has 17 residues. The CDR3 region has the DNA TGTGCCAGCAGCTTAGCGGGACAAACCTTCTCTGGAAACACCATATATTTT. It specifies CASSLAGQTFSGNTIYF.

The chain carries TRBV5-1 and TRBJ1-1; unclear D gene. The V gene's germline CDR1 is SGHRS and CDR2 YFSETQ. V gave up 1 base and J gave up 3 bases, with 10 bases separating them. CDR3 length: 14 amino acids. The CDR3 sequence: CASSLYGVDTEAFF. CDR3 nucleotides: TGCGCCAGCAGCTTGTACGGGGTTGACACTGAAGCTTTCTTT.

V is TRBV5-1 and J is TRBJ2-5, with 10 bases lining up with TRBD1. The better agreement between TRBJ2-7 and the DNA end casts doubt on the J call. The germline V gene encodes CDR1 SGHRS and CDR2 YFSETQ. There are 14 residues in the CDR3. This CDR3 reads CASSFRQGAHEQYF. Written as DNA, the CDR3 is TGCGCCAGCAGTTTCCGACAGGGGGCGCACGAGCAGTACTTC.

The chain combines TRBV7-6 with TRBJ2-1, with 8 bases lining up with TRBD2. The CDR3 covers 16 residues. CDR1 and CDR2 (germline): SGHVS, FNYEAQ. The V gene end was trimmed by 5 bases and the J gene end by 2 bases; junction bases not matched to a gene: 8. The CDR3 nucleotides are TGTGCCAGCAGCCTGGCCGCGGGGGGTACCTACAATGAGCAGTTCTTC. This encodes CASSLAAGGTYNEQFF.

The chain uses TRBV30 and TRBJ2-7; 8 positions agree with TRBD1. CDR3 length: 16 residues. Germline V gene data show CDR1 as GTSNPN and CDR2 as SVGIG (reference sequence). V shed 3 bases, J shed 4 bases, and the junction held 14 bases outside the gene matches. The CDR3 loop is CAWRPPLGRGRYEQYF. In nucleotides, the CDR3 is TGTGCCTGGAGGCCTCCGTTGGGCAGGGGGCGTTACGAGCAGTACTTC.

V gene TRBV7-9 combines with J gene TRBJ2-1; TRBD2 might be the D (7 bases). This CDR3 has 14 amino acids. V was pared by 9 bases and J by 4 bases, with 16 bases between. CDR1 SEHNR and CDR2 FQNEAQ come from the germline V gene (reference sequence). The CDR3 DNA follows: TGTGCCAGTGGGGGGGGCGTTGGGTACAATGAGCAGTTCTTC. Amino acids: CASGGGVGYNEQFF.

The V gene is TRBV7-9, the J gene TRBJ2-1; 10 positions match TRBD1. The length of the CDR3 is 16 residues. Trimming at V came to 3 bases and at J to 5 bases, leaving 7 bases not matched to a gene. The V gene's germline CDR1 is SEHNR and CDR2 FQNEAQ (reference sequence). The CDR3 sequence is CASSFRDRGLHNEQFF. For the CDR3, the DNA is TGTGCCAGCAGCTTCCGGGACAGGGGTTTACACAATGAGCAGTTCTTC.

The chain links TRBV19 to TRBJ2-7, with D possibly TRBD1 on 5 matching bases. Trimming took 4 bases from V and 2 from J, leaving 18 bases between them. CDR3 size: 16 residues. The V gene's germline CDR1 is LNHDA and CDR2 SQIVND (reference sequence). DNA of the CDR3: TGTGCCAGTAGTACCCCCGAGTCAGGGAACCCCTACGAGCAGTACTTC. It yields the protein CASSTPESGNPYEQYF.